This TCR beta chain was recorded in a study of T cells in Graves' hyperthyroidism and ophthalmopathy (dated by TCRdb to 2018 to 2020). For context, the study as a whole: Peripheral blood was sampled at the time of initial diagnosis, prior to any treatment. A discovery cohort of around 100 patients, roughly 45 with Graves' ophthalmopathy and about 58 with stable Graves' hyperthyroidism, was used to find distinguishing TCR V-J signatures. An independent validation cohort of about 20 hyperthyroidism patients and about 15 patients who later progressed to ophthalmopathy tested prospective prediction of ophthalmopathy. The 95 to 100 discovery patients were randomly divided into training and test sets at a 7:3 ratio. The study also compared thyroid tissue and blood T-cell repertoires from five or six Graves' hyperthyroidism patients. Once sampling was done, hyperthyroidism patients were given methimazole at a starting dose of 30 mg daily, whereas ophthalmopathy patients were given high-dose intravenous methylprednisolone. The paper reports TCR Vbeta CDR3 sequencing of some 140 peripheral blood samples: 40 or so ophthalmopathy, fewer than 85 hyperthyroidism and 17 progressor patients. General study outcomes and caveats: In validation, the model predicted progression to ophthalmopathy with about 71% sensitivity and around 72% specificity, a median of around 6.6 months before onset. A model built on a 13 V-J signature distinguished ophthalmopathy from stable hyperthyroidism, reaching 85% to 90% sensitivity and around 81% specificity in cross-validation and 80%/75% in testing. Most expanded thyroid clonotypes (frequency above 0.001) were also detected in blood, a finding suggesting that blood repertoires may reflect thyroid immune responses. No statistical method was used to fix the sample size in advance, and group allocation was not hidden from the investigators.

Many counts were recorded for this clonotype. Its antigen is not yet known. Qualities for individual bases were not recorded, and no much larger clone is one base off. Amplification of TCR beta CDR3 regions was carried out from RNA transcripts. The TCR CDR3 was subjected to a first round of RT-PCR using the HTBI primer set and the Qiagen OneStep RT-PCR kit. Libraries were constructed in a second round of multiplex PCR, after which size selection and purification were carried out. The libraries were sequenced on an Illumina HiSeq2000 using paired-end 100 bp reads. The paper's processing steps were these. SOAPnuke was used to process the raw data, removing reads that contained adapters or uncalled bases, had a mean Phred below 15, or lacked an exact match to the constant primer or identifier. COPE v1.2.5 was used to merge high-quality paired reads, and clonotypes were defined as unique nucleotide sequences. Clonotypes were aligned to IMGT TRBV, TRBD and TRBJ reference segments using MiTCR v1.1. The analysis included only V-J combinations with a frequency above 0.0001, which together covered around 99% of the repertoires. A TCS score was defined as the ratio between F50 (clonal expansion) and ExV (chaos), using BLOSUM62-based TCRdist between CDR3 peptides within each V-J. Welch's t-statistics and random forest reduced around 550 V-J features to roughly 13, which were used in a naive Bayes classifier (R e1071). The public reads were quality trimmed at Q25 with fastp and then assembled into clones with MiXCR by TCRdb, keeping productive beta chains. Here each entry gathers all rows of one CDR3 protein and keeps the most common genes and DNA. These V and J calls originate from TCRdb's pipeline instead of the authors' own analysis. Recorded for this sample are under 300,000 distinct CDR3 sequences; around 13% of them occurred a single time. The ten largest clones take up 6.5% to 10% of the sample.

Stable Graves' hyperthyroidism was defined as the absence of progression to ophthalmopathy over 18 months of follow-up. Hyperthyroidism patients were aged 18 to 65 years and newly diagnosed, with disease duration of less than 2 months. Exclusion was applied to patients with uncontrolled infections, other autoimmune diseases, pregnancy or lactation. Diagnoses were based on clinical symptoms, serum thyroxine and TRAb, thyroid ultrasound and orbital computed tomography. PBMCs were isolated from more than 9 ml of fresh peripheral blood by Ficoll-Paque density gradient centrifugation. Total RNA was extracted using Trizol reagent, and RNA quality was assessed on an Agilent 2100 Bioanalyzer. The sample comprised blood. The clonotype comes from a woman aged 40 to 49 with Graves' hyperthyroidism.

CDR3 sequence: CASSLAGQLEQYF. The DNA sequence is as follows: TGTGCCAGCAGTTTAGCAGGTCAGCTCGAGCAGTACTTC. Recombination linked TRBV12-3 or TRBV12-4 to TRBJ2-7, with the D segment identity uncertain. From cysteine to phenylalanine, the CDR3 is 13 amino acids long. Only the CDR3 part of the read is kept: 39 bases, read in frame from the first base. V lost 0 bases and J lost 6 bases; the stretch between them is 9 bases long.